A single sample gave rise to the 15 T cell receptor beta chains below, sequenced in a study of control samples from healthy donors and cancer patients. Assay used: immunoSEQ multiplex PCR; TCRdb lists only in-frame clones, some missing. The profile shows about 98,000 clones, roughly 94% of them singletons. What was sequenced was blood. These receptors came from a woman aged 18 to 35 in good health.

This chain connects TRBV5-4 to TRBJ2-7; TRBD1 aligns across 11 bases. The junction had 5 bases not matched to a gene; V was cut back by 4 bases and J by 2 bases. Per germline, CDR1 SGHNT and CDR2 YYREEE (reference sequence). The CDR3 totals 15 residues. The CDR3 protein is CASSEGQGDPYEQYF. In DNA, the CDR3 is TGTGCCAGCAGCGAGGGACAGGGGGACCCCTACGAGCAGTACTTC.

This chain links TRBV11-3 with TRBJ1-1; no clear D gene. V was trimmed by 3 bases and J by 4 bases, leaving 9 bases between them. The CDR3 is made up of 13 amino acids. Germline-derived CDR1 and CDR2 are SGHNT and YENEEA. The CDR3 bases are TGTGCCAGCAGCTTCGATATCGGCACTGAAGCTTTCTTT. Protein sequence: CASSFDIGTEAFF.

The rearrangement links TRBV7-9 to TRBJ1-2; D might be TRBD1 (5 bases). V lost 5 bases and J lost 4, with 14 bases in between. CDR3 length: 14 amino acids. Germline assignment: CDR1 SEHNR and CDR2 FQNEAQ (reference sequence). CDR3 region: CASSPYPTVYGYTF. In nucleotides, the CDR3 is TGTGCCAGCAGCCCCTACCCGACAGTCTATGGCTACACCTTC. Based on the CDR3 plus reference TRBV7-9 and TRBJ1-2, the full variable domain is DTGVSQNPRHKITKRGQNVTFRCDPISEHNRLYWYRQTLGQGPEFLTYFQNEAQLEKSRLLSDRFSAERPKGSFSTLEIQRTEQGDSAMYLCASSPYPTVYGYTFGSGTRLTVV.

The chain recombines TRBV21-1 with TRBJ2-7; TRBD2 reflects the table's D call only, with no check against the DNA. TRBV21-1 is shown as a pseudogene. The CDR3 runs 12 residues. CDR3 DNA: TGTGCCAGCAGCAAGAGGGTGCGGGAGCAGTACTTC. Protein: CASSKRVREQYF.

The chain uses TRBV12-3 or TRBV12-4 and TRBJ2-1; D is tentatively TRBD1 or TRBD2 (6 bases each). The ends were cut back, 7 bases at V and 9 bases at J, with 10 bases in the middle. There are 11 residues in the CDR3. The CDR3 protein is CASTGAREQFF. Here the CDR3 DNA reads TGTGCCAGCACGGGGGCGCGTGAGCAGTTCTTC.

This rearrangement joins TRBV4-3 to TRBJ2-7; 9 bases line up with TRBD1. J gave up 2 bases and V 1 base, and 6 bases lay outside the gene matches. The CDR3 covers 16 residues. CDR1 and CDR2 from the germline V gene are LGHNA and YSLEER. CDR3 nucleotides: TGCGCCAGCAGCCAAGTTAGGGGACAGGGTACCTACGAGCAGTACTTC. It yields the protein CASSQVRGQGTYEQYF.

This chain joins TRBV27 and TRBJ1-1, with TRBD1 as a possible D gene (6 bases). The CDR3 has 13 residues. With 4 bases removed from V and 3 bases from J, the gap between germline ends came to 9 bases. Germline assignment: CDR1 MNHEY and CDR2 SMNVEV (reference sequence). The CDR3 protein is CASSYREDTEAFF. CDR3 DNA sequence: TGTGCCAGCAGTTACAGGGAGGACACTGAAGCTTTCTTT.

V usage is TRBV3-1 (or the pseudogene TRBV3-2) and J usage is TRBJ1-6; D is unresolved. The V gene lost 2 bases and the J gene lost 10 bases, with 15 bases spanning the gap. Germline lookup yields CDR1 LGHDT and CDR2 YNNKEL (reference sequence). The CDR3 is 15 amino acids. The CDR3, as DNA: TGTGCCAGCAGCCAACAATTGGGAAACACCTCACCCCTCCACTTT. The encoded protein is CASSQQLGNTSPLHF.

The CDR3 protein is CASNLGRGGTEAFF. In nucleotides, the CDR3 is TGTGCCAGTAACCTTGGACGGGGGGGTACTGAAGCTTTCTTT. The chain has TRBV19 and TRBJ1-1; D is perhaps TRBD1 (5 bases). This CDR3 has 14 amino acids. The germline CDR1 and CDR2 sequences are LNHDA and SQIVND (reference sequence). The germline V and J ends were trimmed by 7 bases and 5 bases, with 17 bases remaining between them.

This rearrangement joins TRBV24-1 to TRBJ2-3; a weak D match, TRBD2 (7 bases). The V end lost 5 bases, the J end lost 4 bases, and 18 bases lay between the germline ends. The CDR3 has 16 amino acids. Germline V CDR1 and CDR2: KGHDR, SFDVKD. The DNA for the CDR3 is TGTGCCACCAGTGTCCGGGGGAGGGGGGCGGCAGATACGCAGTATTTT. Its translation: CATSVRGRGAADTQYF.

This sequence joins TRBV18 and TRBJ2-1; 9 bases fit TRBD1. This CDR3 contains 18 residues. The germline V gene encodes CDR1 KGHSH and CDR2 LQKENI. V gave up 3 bases and J gave up 6 bases; unmatched junction bases: 15. The CDR3 region is CASSPDRDRVIMGNEQFF. CDR3 DNA: TGTGCCAGCTCACCTGACCGGGACAGGGTGATTATGGGCAATGAGCAGTTCTTC.

This chain connects TRBV5-1 to TRBJ1-1, with a weak D call TRBD1 (5 bases). V was clipped by 4 bases and J by 4 bases, with 20 bases between them. This CDR3 has 16 amino acids. The germline gives CDR1 SGHRS, CDR2 YFSETQ. CDR3 coding DNA: TGCGCCAGCAGCCAGGTCGGACGGGCAGGGAGCACTGAAGCTTTCTTT. Translating it yields CASSQVGRAGSTEAFF.

This sequence joins TRBV19 and TRBJ2-7; a possible D gene is TRBD1 (5 bases). The CDR3 totals 16 residues. Trimming removed 3 bases from V and 4 bases from J, with 19 bases in between. The V gene's germline CDR1 is LNHDA and CDR2 SQIVND (reference sequence). The CDR3 sequence is CASSISSGPHAYEQYF. CDR3 DNA: TGTGCCAGTAGTATTTCGTCAGGGCCTCATGCTTACGAGCAGTACTTC.

The sample holds one count of this clone. This chain connects TRBV5-4 to TRBJ2-1, with TRBD2 identical over 7 bases. V lost 9 bases, J lost 1 base, and 7 bases stayed unmatched. Germline V lookup: CDR1 SGHNT, CDR2 YYREEE (reference sequence). The CDR3 has 14 residues. The CDR3 loop reads CATREGRSYNEQFF. Written as DNA, the CDR3 is TGTGCCACCAGGGAGGGCCGTTCCTACAATGAGCAGTTCTTC. Supplemented by reference TRBV5-4 and TRBJ2-1, the full variable domain reads ETGVTQSPTHLIKTRGQQVTLRCSSQSGHNTVSWYQQALGQGPQFIFQYYREEENGRGNFPPRFSGLQFPNYSSELNVNALELDDSALYLCATREGRSYNEQFFGPGTRLTVL.

This sequence joins TRBV2 and TRBJ2-2; tentative D call: TRBD2 (5 bases). Germline-derived CDR1 and CDR2 are SNHLY and FYNNEI. V lost 6 bases to trimming and J lost 7 bases, with 12 bases between them. This CDR3 region has 13 residues. The CDR3 loop reads CASSGVRSGELFF. The CDR3, as DNA: TGTGCCAGCAGCGGGGTTCGAAGCGGGGAGCTGTTTTTT.